This T cell receptor beta chain was observed in a study of CD8 T cells in ankylosing spondylitis. TCRdb ran MiXCR on the 5' RACE reads and lists one entry per CDR3 protein. The repertoire holds about 540,000 distinct CDR3 sequences, with 9.5% to 15% as singletons. As to this clonotype: What it recognizes is unknown.

This CDR3 has 15 amino acids. V was cut by 0 bases and J by 2 bases, with 13 bases left in between. Germline-derived CDR1 and CDR2 are DFQATT and SNEGSKA (reference sequence). General study results and limits: Some motif variants had been reported before (in reactive arthritis synovial fluid and blood). Among TCR beta sequences, a motif of fewer than 10 highly homologous variants appeared characteristic of ankylosing spondylitis blood.

Sequences were obtained from blood, either unsorted or a sorted T cell fraction (not recorded which). The TCR sequence derives from a male donor with ankylosing spondylitis. This chain links TRBV20-1 with TRBJ2-5, with D possibly TRBD2 on 6 matching bases. The DNA for the CDR3 is TGCAGTGCTAGAGATTCGGGGGACCCACAAGAGACCCAGTACTTC. Its translation is CSARDSGDPQETQYF.